This TCR beta chain came from a study of beta chain features in type 1 diabetes (dated by TCRdb to the late 2010s). A note on the overall study: No differences in mean age, gender distribution, total cell number or subset yield were found between patients and healthy donors. In the study, recently diagnosed type 1 diabetes patients and matched healthy donors were compared on the TCRB repertoires of their sorted circulating CD4+ T cell subsets. Regulatory and stem cell-like memory subsets were obtained from only 8 patients and about 8 healthy donors, while naive and central memory subsets were obtained from all 30 or so donors. A total of around 100 million sorted cells were examined across all samples, and RNA yield correlated strongly with the number of cells per subset. What the authors observed across the whole study: Because small numbers of individuals were included in the HLA sub-analyses, any influence of HLA type on TCRB rearrangement was left unresolved. Fewer insertions and more nucleotide deletions at VDJ recombination sites were observed in patients with type 1 diabetes, implying thymic rearrangement abnormalities. A moderate but significant shortening of TCRB CDR3 length was observed in type 1 diabetes patients in all four CD4+ subsets. Sequencing cDNA rather than genomic DNA could over-represent highly expressing activated cells, although activation and CD3 levels did not differ between groups. Shorter templates might be favored by PCR, yet because patient and control samples were amplified and corrected together, any such skew would affect both groups equally. Naive, central memory and regulatory TCRB repertoires appeared more similar among patients than among healthy donors.

CDR3 length: 14 amino acids, cysteine to phenylalanine. CDR3 DNA is the only sequence kept; it has 42 bases, read in frame from the first base. V gives up 0 bases and J gives up 6 bases, and the segment between their germline ends measures 10 bases. CDR1 and CDR2, per the germline V gene (reference sequence), are SGHNT and YYREEE. The entire isolated RNA was reverse transcribed using the High Capacity cDNA Reverse Transcription Kit, and thus expressed TCRB transcripts were sequenced. Naive, central memory and regulatory T cell samples underwent deep immunoSEQ sequencing, averaging around 4 million total reads per sample. After sorted cells were lysed in RLT buffer, RNA was extracted with DNase-treated RNeasy Micro or Mini kits, with the choice depending on cell number. Each cell subset was processed separately to prevent cross-contamination, with patient and healthy donor samples processed together. The immunoSEQ multiplex PCR was used to amplify TCRB sequences from cDNA, yielding 87-bp fragments that span the CDR3 region. Amplicons were sequenced on the Illumina HiSeq platform. Per the source publication's procedure: PCR bias was computationally corrected using synthetic template baselines, reads within Hamming distance 2 were collapsed, and singletons that could not be merged were discarded. Reads were aligned against IMGT to assign V, D and J genes, CDR3 length and insertions or deletions at six rearrangement sites. Within each subset, clonotype counts were normalized to sorted cell number, and only after that were true diversity and Gini coefficients computed with the tcR R package. Repertoire sharing was quantified using the overlap coefficient calculated on TCRB nucleotide sequences. Out-of-frame TCRB sequences from naive cells were analyzed to stand in for the pre-selection repertoire. Imported from immuneACCESS, the table was reduced by TCRdb to in-frame sequences with V and J called. These copies leave out some clones; in studies compared against another copy, an unresolved V gene accounts for under half, and the cause of the remainder is not known. The V and J calls and the clone size are those of that table, but D and trimming were determined from the DNA. Counted in this sample were a few hundred thousand clones; around 15% of them appeared once. The top ten clones comprise about 0.085% of the sample.

Each donor gave one peripheral blood draw, about 110 mL on average, collected into heparinised tubes. Naive, central memory, regulatory and stem cell-like memory CD4+ T cells were sorted on a BD FACSAria II using a panel including CD45RO, CCR7, CD25, CD127, CD95 and CD27. A purity above 98% was achieved for all sorted populations. PBMCs were isolated immediately by Lymphoprep density gradient centrifugation and stained directly without culture. So that batch effects would be minimized, each experiment stained and sorted samples in pairs, pairing one healthy donor with one patient. This clone was recorded a few times. Its antigen specificity is not known. Within one base of it there is no much larger clone, and no base qualities were kept.

The sequenced material came from naive CD4+ T cells from blood. The intended sense of this specimen's cell subset or site label: true naive CD4+ T cells. The chain couples TRBV5-4 to TRBJ2-1; the D gene is not confidently resolved. The clonotype comes from a man aged 25 to 40 with type 1 diabetes. The CDR3: CASSLGSGPNEQFF. The DNA reads as follows: TGTGCCAGCAGCTTGGGTAGTGGCCCCAATGAGCAGTTCTTC.